Included here is one TCR beta chain sequence, with context. These data come from a study of blood T cell repertoires in COVID-19. The repertoire was sequenced with immunoSEQ multiplex PCR; TCRdb's copy has only in-frame clones and lacks some. The sample records 240,000 or so clones, about four fifths being singletons. The TCR originated in a woman aged 80 or over with acute or convalescent COVID-19. Material for sequencing was peripheral blood.

The CDR3 coding sequence is TGTGCCAGTAGCTATACGGCCAGGCATGAGCAGTTCTTC. Protein: CASSYTARHEQFF. The genes are TRBV19 and TRBJ2-1; no clear D gene. Trimming removed 6 bases from V and 8 bases from J, with 14 bases in between. Germline V gene data show CDR1 as LNHDA and CDR2 as SQIVND (reference sequence). CDR3 length: 13 amino acids.